A selection of T cell receptor beta chains follows, all from one sample in a study of blood T cell repertoires in COVID-19. Some clones are missing from TCRdb's copy, which holds only in-frame ones; the method was immunoSEQ multiplex PCR. The table shows some 510,000 clones, with around 89% occurring only once. Sequenced material: PBMCs or T cells enriched from blood (not recorded which). These receptors came from a woman in her thirties or forties who had recovered from COVID-19. The conserved cysteine and the conserved F or W are not part of the CDR3 here. Fields, in order: CDR3 length, J gene, D gene, V gene, CDR3 protein. The D gene is left open where the match is weak.

16 TRBJ2-2 TRBD2 TRBV15 ATSRVGSGRGIDRELF
12 TRBJ1-6 TRBD1 TRBV2 ASSEDRGYSPLH
10 TRBJ1-1 TRBD1 TRBV28 ATLQGATEAF
16 TRBJ2-7 TRBD2 TRBV4-3 ASSQTTIPSGRAYEQY
9 TRBJ1-2 - TRBV5-3 ARSSDRGYT
10 TRBJ1-1 - TRBV7-8 ASSALQGEAF
10 TRBJ1-2 - TRBV10-3 AISTGNYGYT
11 TRBJ1-2 - TRBV7-9 ASSFDSFYGYT
12 TRBJ2-3 TRBD2 TRBV5-4 ASPGGRDTDTQY
13 TRBJ2-1 - TRBV11-3 ASSEARGHDNEQF
12 TRBJ1-4 - TRBV28 ASSLQLTNEKLF
11 TRBJ2-1 TRBD1 TRBV19 ASRRDRYNEQF
13 TRBJ2-2 - TRBV29-1 SVTGGATNTGELF
13 TRBJ2-7 - TRBV5-1 ASSRDGGPRYEQY
11 TRBJ2-4 TRBD2 TRBV3-1/TRBV3-2 ASSQDRGGRTN
15 TRBJ2-1 TRBD2 TRBV7-2 ASSLVASAGGSNEQF